This TCR beta chain was sequenced for a study of T cell responses to AZD1222 COVID-19 vaccine. Measured with immunoSEQ multiplex PCR; TCRdb has only the in-frame clones, and not every one. In the table there are tens of thousands of clones, around 85% of which are singletons. Trimming removed 0 bases from V and 5 bases from J, with 17 bases in between. This CDR3 has 16 amino acids. Germline CDR1 is LNHNV and CDR2 is YYDKDF (reference sequence). Regarding the study as a whole: The repertoires were collected only after the peak T cell response. Close to half of all spike-specific TCRs reportedly target regions of the variants that are unmutated.

A remark on this clone: Its antigen is unknown.

The chain has TRBV15 and TRBJ2-7; D uncertain. The clonotype comes from an adult in good health. The sequenced sample was peripheral blood, obtained on day 0 of MenACWY control vaccination. CDR3 DNA sequence: TGTGCCACCAGCAGAGACCGTCTGGGGAACACCCACGAGCAGTACTTC. This translates into CATSRDRLGNTHEQYF.